These 31 T cell receptor beta chains were sequenced from one sample in a study of T cell repertoires in cytomegalovirus infection. TCRdb redid the calling of the reads with MiXCR, one entry per CDR3 protein. The table shows some 300,000 distinct CDR3 sequences, with about a sixth occurring only once. The sequencing input was PBMCs. These TCRs come from a human donor in good health (CMV status not recorded). Some clones in this sample may be carry-over from other donors' samples.

In this sample, this clonotype turned up many times. The chain couples TRBV28 to TRBJ1-2; 7 bases align to TRBD1. The J segment lost 4 bases and the V segment lost 6 bases, leaving 5 bases of the junction unmatched. CDR1 and CDR2 from the germline V gene are MDHEN and SYDVKM. This CDR3 has 13 amino acids. The CDR3 protein is CASSRDRLYGYTF. The CDR3, as DNA: TGTGCCAGCAGCCGGGACAGACTCTATGGCTACACCTTC.

V gene TRBV14 combines with J gene TRBJ2-2; 8 nucleotides line up with TRBD1. Losses at the gene ends were 6 bases for V and 9 bases for J; bases not matched to a gene: 12. Germline loops: CDR1 SGHDN, CDR2 FVKESK. The CDR3 runs to 15 residues. The chain's CDR3 is CASRSGQGLSRELFF. As DNA, the CDR3 is TGTGCCAGCAGAAGTGGACAGGGTCTTTCCCGGGAGCTGTTTTTT.

This clonotype came up a few times. This rearrangement joins TRBV9 to TRBJ2-5; no definite D call. Trimming removed 0 bases at V and 2 bases at J, with 8 bases between. This CDR3 contains 14 residues. The germline CDR1 and CDR2 sequences are SGDLS and YYNGEE. The CDR3 region has the DNA TGTGCCAGCAGCGTAGAATCCACACAAGAGACCCAGTACTTC. Amino acids: CASSVESTQETQYF.

Comment on this clonotype: This may be a read error: a much more frequent sequence differs by one nucleotide. No conserved phenylalanine or tryptophan ends this CDR3, so it is likely a read error. The chain is built from TRBV7-8 and TRBJ2-2; 7 bases fit TRBD2. This CDR3 region has 16 residues. Germline loops: CDR1 SGHVS, CDR2 FQNEAQ. V lost 6 bases to trimming and J lost 2 bases; unmatched junction nucleotides: 9. The CDR3, as DNA: TGTGCCAGCAGTCACATTCTAGCGGCCAACACCGGGGAGCTGTTTCTT. As protein: CASSHILAANTGELFL.

There are many counts of this clonotype. V is TRBV2 and J is TRBJ1-5; 7 bases map to TRBD1. CDR3 length: 15 amino acids. Trimming removed 6 bases from V and 7 bases from J; junction bases left unmatched: 12. Germline CDR1 reads SNHLY; CDR2 reads FYNNEI. CDR3 nucleotide sequence: TGTGCCAGCAGCCGACAGGGCGCGGTCCCACAGCCCCAGCATTTT. Translated: CASSRQGAVPQPQHF.

The chain is built from TRBV23-1 and TRBJ1-5; no firm D call. TRBV23-1 is filed as an ORF, its function uncertain. V was cut by 0 bases and J by 3 bases, with 9 bases left in between. There are 15 residues in the CDR3. CDR3 sequence reads: CASSQSSGFNQPQHF. The CDR3, as DNA: TGCGCCAGCAGTCAATCGTCGGGGTTCAATCAGCCCCAGCATTTT.

The chain has TRBV14 and TRBJ1-3, with D unresolved. V was clipped by 1 base and J by 0 bases, with 10 bases between them. Germline assignment: CDR1 SGHDN and CDR2 FVKESK. This CDR3 contains 16 residues. In DNA form, the CDR3 reads TGTGCCAGCAGCCAAGGATGGACGGACTCTGGAAACACCATATATTTT. Its protein is CASSQGWTDSGNTIYF.

The J gene is TRBJ1-2, the V gene TRBV27; D is perhaps TRBD1 (5 bases). V lost 4 bases and J 7 bases, leaving 13 bases between the germline ends. This CDR3 contains 13 residues. Germline V gene sequence: CDR1 MNHEY, CDR2 SMNVEV (reference sequence). CDR3 in DNA: TGTGCCAGCAGTTCGTGGGGCATGAGTGGCTACACCTTC. Protein product: CASSSWGMSGYTF.

CDR3 nucleotide sequence: TGCAGTGCTAGAGATGTTCCGGCAGGGGTGGGTGAAGCTTTCTTT. It specifies CSARDVPAGVGEAFF. The chain links TRBV20-1 to TRBJ1-1, with D perhaps matching TRBD1 (6 bases). The CDR3 runs 15 residues. Germline V lookup: CDR1 DFQATT, CDR2 SNEGSKA (reference sequence). The ends were cut back, 0 bases at V and 7 bases at J, with 18 bases in the middle.

In this sample, this clonotype turned up many times. The chain joins TRBV7-3 to TRBJ2-3, with 10 bases that match TRBD2. J lost 4 bases, V lost 1 base, and 5 bases had no gene match. The CDR3 is made up of 16 amino acids. Germline V gene data show CDR1 as SGHTA and CDR2 as FQGTGA. CDR3 sequence: CASSLKAGGASDTQYF. Written as DNA, the CDR3 is TGTGCCAGCAGCTTAAAAGCGGGGGGGGCATCAGATACGCAGTATTTT.

This clonotype was detected ten times or more. This chain links TRBV15 with TRBJ1-4; 10 nucleotides agree with TRBD1. Trimming cost V 4 bases and J 3 bases; bases outside gene matches: 5. CDR1 is LNHNV, CDR2 YYDKDF, per germline (reference sequence). The CDR3 loop spans 16 amino acids. This chain's CDR3 is CATSTRDRGANEKLFF. For the CDR3, the DNA is TGTGCCACCAGCACCCGGGACAGGGGAGCTAATGAAAAACTGTTTTTT.

This chain links TRBV9 with TRBJ2-1; weak D call: TRBD2 (6 bases). V was shortened by 1 base and J by 8 bases, with 13 bases between the two germline ends. Germline values: CDR1 SGDLS, CDR2 YYNGEE. The length of the CDR3 is 14 residues. The CDR3 is CASSVTGWGDEQFF. CDR3 nucleotides: TGTGCCAGCAGCGTAACGGGATGGGGGGATGAGCAGTTCTTC.

This chain links TRBV5-4 with TRBJ2-7; 7 bases line up with TRBD2. Germline V gives CDR1 SGHNT, CDR2 YYREEE (reference sequence). Losses at the gene ends were 5 bases for V and 0 bases for J; bases not matched to a gene: 11. This CDR3 is built from 16 residues. The CDR3 reads CASRNRSRGISYEQYF. DNA for the CDR3: TGTGCCAGCAGAAACCGGTCGCGGGGGATCTCCTACGAGCAGTACTTC.

The chain links TRBV5-1 to TRBJ1-2; D not resolved. Looked up from germline, CDR1 is SGHRS and CDR2 is YFSETQ. V lost 4 bases, J lost 0 bases, and 13 bases lay in between. The CDR3 extends over 15 amino acids. CDR3 bases: TGCGCCAGCAGCCTAGAGGACGGCTCTAACTATGGCTACACCTTC. This translates into CASSLEDGSNYGYTF.

Notes on this clonotype: This may come from a read error, since a much larger clone is one base off. V usage is TRBV28 and J usage is TRBJ2-5; 10 bases agree with TRBD1. This CDR3 spans 14 amino acids. V was clipped by 5 bases and J by 7 bases; unmatched bases: 7. CDR1 and CDR2 (germline): MDHEN, SYDVKM. CDR3 loop: CASSRQGARGTQYF. In DNA form, the CDR3 reads TGTGCCAGCAGTCGACAGGGGGCGAGAGGGACCCAGTACTTC.

This clonotype was detected only once. The rearrangement uses TRBV4-1 and TRBJ1-5, with D tentatively TRBD1 (5 bases). This CDR3 comprises 14 residues. The V gene's germline CDR1 is MGHRA and CDR2 YSYEKL. The V and J ends lost 3 bases and 11 bases respectively, with 17 bases between them. The CDR3 nucleotides are TGCGCCAGCAGCCAGGTGGCCGGGACGCAGACCCAGCATTTT. Translated: CASSQVAGTQTQHF.

This clonotype was counted a few times. The chain employs TRBV20-1 and TRBJ1-4; D ambiguous. The V gene lost 6 bases and the J gene lost 7 bases, with 18 bases spanning the gap. Per the germline V gene, CDR1 is DFQATT and CDR2 is SNEGSKA (reference sequence). The CDR3 covers 14 residues. The CDR3 sequence: CSAPIAGRPEKLFF. The CDR3 coding sequence is TGCAGTGCCCCCATCGCCGGCAGGCCTGAAAAACTGTTTTTT.

At least ten counts were recorded for this clonotype. The chain employs TRBV7-2 and TRBJ1-2; D is unresolved. There are 11 residues in the CDR3. Between the trimmed V and J ends, which lost 2 bases and 8 bases, there was a span of 6 bases. Germline-derived CDR1 and CDR2 are SGHTA and FQGNSA. CDR3 nucleotide sequence: TGTGCCAGCAGCTTATTGCGGGGCTACACCTTC. Encoded protein: CASSLLRGYTF.

J is TRBJ1-1 and V is TRBV11-1; D unresolved. The CDR3 is made up of 16 amino acids. V lost 1 base to trimming and J lost 0 bases, with 12 bases between them. Per the germline V gene, CDR1 is SGHAT and CDR2 is FQDESV (reference sequence). CDR3 sequence reads: CASSLVQISMNTEAFF. The CDR3 coding sequence is TGTGCCAGCAGCTTAGTACAGATCAGCATGAACACTGAAGCTTTCTTT. Filled out from reference TRBV11-1 and TRBJ1-1, the complete variable domain reads EAEVAQSPRYKITEKSQAVAFWCDPISGHATLYWYRQILGQGPELLVQFQDESVVDDSQLPKDRFSAERLKGVDSTLKIQPAELGDSAMYLCASSLVQISMNTEAFFGQGTRLTVV.

This clonotype was picked up a small number of times. This chain links TRBV7-9 with TRBJ2-1; maybe TRBD1 (5 bases). Germline CDR1 reads SEHNR; CDR2 reads FQNEAQ (reference sequence). V lost 6 bases and J lost 2, with 14 bases in between. The CDR3 consists of 15 residues. CDR3 in amino acids: CASSTQGSAYNEQFF. For the CDR3, the DNA is TGTGCCAGCAGTACCCAGGGTTCTGCCTACAATGAGCAGTTCTTC.

This clonotype turned up a few times. The rearrangement joins TRBV29-1 to TRBJ1-5, with D possibly TRBD1 on 6 matching bases. Germline CDR1 and CDR2: SQVTM and ANQGSEA. V lost 6 bases and J 1 base, leaving 13 bases between the germline ends. This CDR3 spans 14 amino acids. The CDR3 region has the DNA TGCAGCGTAAGCCCCGGGACAAGCAATCAGCCCCAGCATTTT. This encodes CSVSPGTSNQPQHF.

This clonotype came up a few times. The chain has TRBV28 and TRBJ2-5, with 8 bases identical to TRBD2. Trimming at V came to 7 bases and at J to 5 bases, leaving 6 bases not matched to a gene. Germline CDR1 MDHEN, CDR2 SYDVKM. This CDR3 has 13 amino acids. The CDR3, as DNA: TGTGCCAGCACTGATAGCGGGGTCGAGACCCAGTACTTC. It translates to CASTDSGVETQYF.

Regarding this clonotype: A much larger clonotype is one base distant, so this may be a read error. No conserved phenylalanine or tryptophan ends this CDR3, so it is likely a read error. The genes are TRBV6-6 and TRBJ1-1; TRBD1 agrees at 11 bases. V trimming: 4 bases; J trimming: 0 bases; junction bases outside the gene matches: 1. Germline loops: CDR1 MNHNY, CDR2 SVGAGI (reference sequence). The CDR3 contains 15 residues. The CDR3 is CASSLGQGVNTEAFL. CDR3 DNA: TGTGCCAGCAGTTTGGGACAGGGGGTGAACACTGAAGCTTTCTTA.

The V and J genes are TRBV20-1 and TRBJ2-7; a weak D match, TRBD1 (5 bases). Germline CDR1 is DFQATT and CDR2 is SNEGSKA (reference sequence). The CDR3 covers 13 residues. Trimming shortened V by 3 bases and J by 4 bases, and 13 bases separated the two germline ends. The CDR3 sequence is CSASSDSKYEQYF. CDR3 in DNA: TGCAGTGCTAGTAGTGACAGTAAATACGAGCAGTACTTC.

The chain is built from TRBV28 and TRBJ2-7; no firm D call. In germline, CDR1 is MDHEN, CDR2 SYDVKM. The V and J ends lost 6 bases and 2 bases respectively, with 14 bases between them. The length of the CDR3 is 14 residues. For the CDR3, the DNA is TGTGCCAGCAGCAAAGACCCGCTGGCCTACGAGCAGTACTTC. Encoded protein: CASSKDPLAYEQYF. The full variable domain, its missing parts supplied by reference TRBV28 and TRBJ2-7, is DVKVTQSSRYLVKRTGEKVFLECVQDMDHENMFWYRQDPGLGLRLIYFSYDVKMKEKGDIPEGYSVSREKKERFSLILESASTNQTSMYLCASSKDPLAYEQYFGPGTRLTVT.

This clonotype has ten or more counts. V gene TRBV7-6 combines with J gene TRBJ1-1; tentative D call: TRBD1 (6 bases). V lost 3 bases and J lost 5, with 10 bases in between. The CDR3 consists of 13 residues. Looked up from germline, CDR1 is SGHVS and CDR2 is FNYEAQ. CDR3 in amino acids: CASSFGQTTEAFF. CDR3 DNA sequence: TGTGCCAGCAGCTTCGGACAGACAACTGAAGCTTTCTTT.

The chain recombines TRBV5-4 with TRBJ1-2, with 7 bases aligning to TRBD1. CDR1 is SGHNT and CDR2 is YYREEE in the germline V gene (reference sequence). The trim removed 4 bases at V and 6 bases at J, leaving 6 bases unmatched. The CDR3 runs to 13 residues. The CDR3 reads CASSPSGGNGYTF. In nucleotides, the CDR3 is TGTGCCAGCAGCCCGTCAGGGGGGAATGGCTACACCTTC.

V usage is TRBV5-4 and J usage is TRBJ2-5; unclear D gene. V gave up 4 bases and J gave up 2 bases, with 15 bases separating them. Germline V gives CDR1 SGHNT, CDR2 YYREEE (reference sequence). This CDR3 is built from 15 residues. The CDR3 is CASSPPQSTQETQYF. DNA of the CDR3: TGTGCCAGCAGCCCCCCCCAGTCTACACAAGAGACCCAGTACTTC.

The V call is TRBV20-1, the J call TRBJ1-2; D ambiguous. This CDR3 contains 15 residues. In germline, CDR1 is DFQATT, CDR2 SNEGSKA (reference sequence). Trimming pared 0 bases from V and 5 bases from J, leaving 16 bases between. CDR3 amino acids: CSARDGLRGGYGYTF. CDR3 nucleotides: TGCAGTGCTAGAGATGGTCTGCGAGGAGGTTATGGCTACACCTTC.

The chain joins TRBV4-1 to TRBJ1-5; 8 nucleotides agree with TRBD1. Trimming removed 0 bases from V and 7 bases from J; junction bases left unmatched: 5. This CDR3 region has 15 residues. Germline V CDR1 and CDR2: MGHRA, YSYEKL. The CDR3 bases are TGCGCCAGCAGCCAAGACAGGGGGCGGGAACAGCCCCAGCATTTT. Its translation: CASSQDRGREQPQHF.

The chain is built from TRBV20-1 and TRBJ2-7, with D unclear. This CDR3 contains 14 residues. The V and J ends lost 6 bases and 0 bases respectively, with 15 bases between them. The germline V gene has CDR1 DFQATT and CDR2 SNEGSKA (reference sequence). CDR3 in DNA: TGCAGTGCCGCCCACGGTGTCTCCTCCTACGAGCAGTACTTC. Amino acids: CSAAHGVSSYEQYF.